These 19 T cell receptor beta chains came from one sample sequenced in a study of shared clonotypes between healthy human individuals (dated by TCRdb to between 2020 and 2021). Library method: the immunoSEQ multiplex PCR assay. In its TCRdb copy, this immuneACCESS table keeps in-frame sequences only and misses some clones. Where compared with another copy, unresolved V genes explain less than half of these, and the others have no known cause. A total of about 1.1 million clones appear in this sample, approximately 80% of them only once. The ten biggest clones cover more than 0.45% of the sample. The sample consisted of memory CD4+ T cells from PBMCs. According to the study, the label for this sample's cell subset or site signals: CD45RA-negative fraction. The receptors were gathered from a young man in good health. Some clones in this sample may be carry-over from other donors' samples.

DNA for the CDR3: TGTGCCAGTTCCCCCGTACATAGGTACGAGCAGTACTTC. This translates into CASSPVHRYEQYF. The chain couples TRBV7-2 to TRBJ2-7; no firm D call. Per germline, CDR1 SGHTA and CDR2 FQGNSA. The CDR3 has 13 amino acids. Trimming removed 9 bases from V and 4 bases from J, with 16 bases in between.

CDR3 loop: CASSSRGGLGSGNTIYF. The CDR3 region has the DNA TGTGCCAGCAGCTCTAGGGGGGGCCTAGGCTCTGGAAACACCATATATTTT. This chain uses TRBV7-9 with TRBJ1-3, with a possible D match to TRBD1 (6 bases). The germline V gene encodes CDR1 SEHNR and CDR2 FQNEAQ (reference sequence). CDR3 length: 17 residues. With 4 bases removed from V and 0 bases from J, the gap between germline ends came to 16 bases. The full variable domain, in which reference TRBV7-9 and TRBJ1-3 provide the parts outside the CDR3, is DTGVSQNPRHKITKRGQNVTFRCDPISEHNRLYWYRQTLGQGPEFLTYFQNEAQLEKSRLLSDRFSAERPKGSFSTLEIQRTEQGDSAMYLCASSSRGGLGSGNTIYFGEGSWLTVV.

Here the CDR3 reads CASSPPGRYSGANVLTF. DNA of the CDR3: TGTGCCAGCAGCCCACCCGGACGGTACTCTGGGGCCAACGTCCTGACTTTC. The chain has TRBV7-9 and TRBJ2-6; D gene unclear. The germline V gene encodes CDR1 SEHNR and CDR2 FQNEAQ (reference sequence). The CDR3 is made up of 17 amino acids. V shed 5 bases and J shed 0 bases, with 14 bases lying between them.

The V gene is TRBV5-5, the J gene TRBJ2-7, with D possibly being TRBD1 or TRBD2 (5 bases each). From germline, CDR1 is SGHKS and CDR2 YYEKEE (reference sequence). V was trimmed by 3 bases and J by 0 bases, leaving 16 bases between them. The CDR3 runs 16 residues. In DNA form, the CDR3 reads TGTGCCAGCAGCTCCGGCGGGTACAGGACCTCCTACGAGCAGTACTTC. The encoded protein is CASSSGGYRTSYEQYF.

V usage is TRBV5-5 and J usage is TRBJ1-2; 9 nucleotides match TRBD1. The CDR3 consists of 15 residues. V lost 4 bases to trimming and J lost 8 bases; unmatched junction nucleotides: 12. Per germline, CDR1 SGHKS and CDR2 YYEKEE (reference sequence). The CDR3 coding sequence is TGTGCCAGCAGCACAGGGACAGGGATTGTGAGAGGCTACACCTTC. It specifies CASSTGTGIVRGYTF.

The chain combines TRBV6-5 with TRBJ2-2, with unresolved D. V dropped 5 bases and J dropped 5 bases, with 9 bases sitting between them. Germline CDR1 reads MNHEY; CDR2 reads SVGAGI. The CDR3 consists of 13 residues. The chain's CDR3 is CASSLRQTGELFF. The CDR3 bases are TGTGCCAGCAGTCTCCGACAAACCGGGGAGCTGTTTTTT.

This clone was detected many times. This chain links TRBV28 with TRBJ2-1, with TRBD2 as a possible D gene (5 bases). CDR1 MDHEN and CDR2 SYDVKM come from the germline V gene. V lost 4 bases, J lost 3 bases, and 7 bases lay in between. The CDR3 consists of 13 residues. The CDR3 bases are TGTGCCAGCAGTTATCGGGACTACAATGAGCAGTTCTTC. It translates to CASSYRDYNEQFF.

The chain links TRBV18 to TRBJ2-7; D uncertain. Trimming took off 3 bases at V and 5 bases at J, with 20 bases between the two ends. The CDR3 loop spans 16 amino acids. Germline V lookup: CDR1 KGHSH, CDR2 LQKENI. Here the CDR3 DNA reads TGTGCCAGCTCACCCCCTGGGAATAGGGTACCTGACGAGCAGTACTTC. It codes for CASSPPGNRVPDEQYF.

The rearrangement uses TRBV20-1 and TRBJ2-7; TRBD1 agrees at 9 bases. V gave up 5 bases and J gave up 12 bases; unmatched junction bases: 8. The germline CDR1 and CDR2 sequences are DFQATT and SNEGSKA (reference sequence). The CDR3 covers 11 residues. DNA of the CDR3: TGCAGTGCTTCGGACAGGGGTACCACGTACTTC. Its protein product is CSASDRGTTYF.

In this sample, this clone turned up a few times. This chain uses TRBV5-6 with TRBJ1-2; 8 positions agree with TRBD1. Unmatched junction bases numbered 11, after V lost 4 bases and J lost 3 bases. CDR1 is SGHDT and CDR2 is YYEEEE in the germline V gene. The CDR3 sequence is 16 residues long. This CDR3 is CASSPLGQGFHYGYTF. The DNA for the CDR3 is TGTGCCAGCAGCCCACTCGGACAGGGATTCCACTATGGCTACACCTTC.

CDR3 sequence reads: CASSPSVNPYTGELFF. CDR3 in DNA: TGTGCCAGCAGCCCCAGCGTCAACCCTTACACCGGGGAGCTGTTTTTT. This chain connects TRBV7-7 to TRBJ2-2; D is uncertain. The CDR3 totals 16 residues. Per the germline V gene, CDR1 is SSHAT and CDR2 is FNYEAQ (reference sequence). V was shortened by 5 bases and J by 3 bases, with 16 bases between the two germline ends.

The chain joins TRBV9 to TRBJ1-1; possibly TRBD1 for D (5 bases). Germline CDR1 reads SGDLS; CDR2 reads YYNGEE. V gave up 3 bases and J gave up 1 base, with 16 bases separating them. The CDR3 covers 16 residues. This CDR3 is CASSALGGAPNTEAFF. CDR3 nucleotides: TGTGCCAGCAGCGCATTAGGCGGGGCACCGAACACTGAAGCTTTCTTT.

The genes are TRBV5-1 and TRBJ2-7; 7 nucleotides align to TRBD1. The trim removed 4 bases at V and 2 bases at J, leaving 12 bases unmatched. Germline values: CDR1 SGHRS, CDR2 YFSETQ. This CDR3 contains 16 residues. CDR3 DNA: TGCGCCAGCAGCCCTGACGGGACAGCGCTACCCTACGAGCAGTACTTC. Amino acids: CASSPDGTALPYEQYF.

The genes are TRBV18 and TRBJ2-7; D ambiguous. Germline CDR1 is KGHSH and CDR2 is LQKENI. The CDR3 has 14 residues. Trimming took off 6 bases at V and 0 bases at J, with 12 bases between the two ends. The CDR3 region is CASSKEQSSYEQYF. CDR3 DNA sequence: TGTGCCAGCTCGAAGGAACAGAGCTCCTACGAGCAGTACTTC. The complete variable domain, with remaining parts taken from reference TRBV18 and TRBJ2-7, reads NAGVMQNPRHLVRRRGQEARLRCSPMKGHSHVYWYRQLPEEGLKFMVYLQKENIIDESGMPKERFSAEFPKEGPSILRIQQVVRGDSAAYFCASSKEQSSYEQYFGPGTRLTVT.

About this clone: The sample contains more than one DNA sequence encoding this CDR3. This chain joins TRBV28 and TRBJ2-7, with D unresolved. V was pared by 5 bases and J by 1 base, with 15 bases between. This CDR3 spans 15 amino acids. The germline V gene encodes CDR1 MDHEN and CDR2 SYDVKM. CDR3 residues: CASSPPTGLSYEQYF. The CDR3 DNA follows: TGTGCCAGCAGTCCCCCCACGGGCCTTTCCTACGAGCAGTACTTC. The full variable domain, completed using reference TRBV28 and TRBJ2-7, is DVKVTQSSRYLVKRTGEKVFLECVQDMDHENMFWYRQDPGLGLRLIYFSYDVKMKEKGDIPEGYSVSREKKERFSLILESASTNQTSMYLCASSPPTGLSYEQYFGPGTRLTVT.

The gene calls are TRBV20-1 and TRBJ2-2; D not certain. Trimming pared 5 bases from V and 4 bases from J, leaving 5 bases between. Germline CDR1 and CDR2: DFQATT and SNEGSKA (reference sequence). The CDR3 contains 11 residues. Here the CDR3 DNA reads TGCAGTGCTGAAACCACCGGGGAGCTGTTTTTT. Translated: CSAETTGELFF.

The J gene is TRBJ2-3, the V gene TRBV5-1; 8 bases map to TRBD2. The germline V gene has CDR1 SGHRS and CDR2 YFSETQ. The CDR3 loop spans 16 amino acids. V was clipped by 2 bases and J by 3 bases; unmatched bases: 8. The DNA for the CDR3 is TGCGCCAGCAGCTTAGGTGCTCGGGAGGGGACAGATACGCAGTATTTT. This encodes CASSLGAREGTDTQYF.

This chain uses TRBV6-5 with TRBJ2-1; the match to TRBD2 covers 7 bases. Per the germline V gene, CDR1 is MNHEY and CDR2 is SVGAGI. The CDR3 extends over 13 amino acids. Trimming removed 6 bases from V and 6 bases from J; junction bases left unmatched: 5. CDR3: CASRSGKVNEQFF. CDR3 DNA: TGTGCCAGCAGGAGCGGGAAAGTCAATGAGCAGTTCTTC.

As concerns this clone: Distinct nucleotide sequences in the sample also encode this CDR3. The CDR3 protein is CAWSTSGDTQYF. CDR3 bases: TGTGCCTGGAGTACCTCAGGGGATACGCAGTATTTT. The V and J genes are TRBV30 and TRBJ2-3; D perhaps matches TRBD1 (5 bases). The V end lost 2 bases, the J end lost 6 bases, and 9 bases lay between the germline ends. The V gene's germline CDR1 is GTSNPN and CDR2 SVGIG (reference sequence). The CDR3 spans 12 residues.